This T cell receptor (beta chain) was identified during a study of shared T cell receptors in the human thymus. Sequencing was performed with immunoSEQ multiplex PCR; in TCRdb, only in-frame clones are kept and a portion is missing. The sample holds roughly 710,000 clones, 75% to 90% seen once. Per germline, CDR1 MGHRA and CDR2 YSYEKL. Trimming took 4 bases from V and 6 from J, leaving 12 bases between them. The CDR3 loop spans 14 amino acids. This same sample was also part of a study on human thymus T cells. That paper adds: Corrective surgery for congenital heart defects was being performed on the healthy Finnish infants who were the donors. Resections obtained during corrective heart surgery supplied the thymus tissue.

The chain has TRBV4-1 and TRBJ2-2; D unclear. Material for sequencing was thymocytes. The clonotype originates from a girl under two years old with a congenital heart defect. DNA for the CDR3: TGCGCCAGCAGCCGTTACCGTCAGGCCGGGGAGCTGTTTTTT. Amino acids: CASSRYRQAGELFF.